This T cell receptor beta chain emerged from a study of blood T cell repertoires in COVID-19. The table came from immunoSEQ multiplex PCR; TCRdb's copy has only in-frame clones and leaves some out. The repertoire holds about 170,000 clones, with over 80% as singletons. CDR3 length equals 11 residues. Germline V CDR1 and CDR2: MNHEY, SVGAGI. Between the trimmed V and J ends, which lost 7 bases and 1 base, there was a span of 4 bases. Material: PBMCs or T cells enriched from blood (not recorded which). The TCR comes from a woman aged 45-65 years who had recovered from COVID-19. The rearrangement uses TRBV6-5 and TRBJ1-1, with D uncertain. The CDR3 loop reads CASTRNTEAFF. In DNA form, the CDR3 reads TGTGCCAGCACGAGGAACACTGAAGCTTTCTTT.